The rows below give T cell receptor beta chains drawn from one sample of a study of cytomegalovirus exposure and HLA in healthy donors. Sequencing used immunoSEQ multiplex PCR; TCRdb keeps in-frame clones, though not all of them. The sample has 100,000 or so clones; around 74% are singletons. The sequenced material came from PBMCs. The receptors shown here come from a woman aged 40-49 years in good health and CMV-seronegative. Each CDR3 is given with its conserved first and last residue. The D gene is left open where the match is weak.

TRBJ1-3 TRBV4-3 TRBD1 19 CASSQEEGTGLFSGNTIYF TGCGCCAGCAGCCAAGAAGAAGGGACAGGGTTATTTTCTGGAAACACCATATATTTT
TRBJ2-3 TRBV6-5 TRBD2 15 CASSLAGGSTDTQYF TGTGCCAGCAGCCTCGCGGGGGGAAGCACAGATACGCAGTATTTT
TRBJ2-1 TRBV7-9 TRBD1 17 CASSSRGRAPSYNEQFF TGTGCCAGCAGCTCCAGGGGGCGGGCCCCATCCTACAATGAGCAGTTCTTC
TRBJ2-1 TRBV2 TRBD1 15 CASIAGTAVYNEQFF TGTGCCAGCATAGCCGGGACAGCAGTATACAATGAGCAGTTCTTC
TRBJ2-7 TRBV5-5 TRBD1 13 CASSMDRVHEQYF TGTGCCAGCAGTATGGACAGGGTCCACGAGCAGTACTTC
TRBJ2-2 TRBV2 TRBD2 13 CASRREGTGELFF TGTGCCAGCAGAAGGGAGGGGACCGGGGAGCTGTTTTTT
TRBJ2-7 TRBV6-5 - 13 CASSLRGIYEQYF TGTGCCAGCAGTCTCCGGGGAATCTACGAGCAGTACTTC
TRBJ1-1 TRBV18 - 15 CASSPTGTLNTEAFF TGTGCCAGCTCACCGACCGGGACACTGAACACTGAAGCTTTCTTT
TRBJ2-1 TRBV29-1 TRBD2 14 CSVLDYGRVDEQFF TGCAGCGTCCTGGACTACGGGAGGGTTGATGAGCAGTTCTTC
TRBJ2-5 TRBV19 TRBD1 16 CASSILRDRGRETQYF TGTGCCAGTAGTATCCTCCGGGACAGGGGGCGGGAGACCCAGTACTTC
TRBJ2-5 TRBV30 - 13 CAWSAQGRETQYF TGTGCCTGGAGTGCCCAGGGAAGAGAGACCCAGTACTTC